This paragraph reports one T cell receptor beta chain. The data originate from a study of blood T cell repertoires in COVID-19. Study information: Material from acute and convalescent COVID-19 was sourced from the United States, Italy and Spain.

CDR1 is SGHAT, CDR2 FQNNGV, per germline. CDR3 length: 15 amino acids. V was shortened by 2 bases and J by 9 bases, with 17 bases between the two germline ends. In the study's own analysis: Reference gene primer amplification gave nucleated cell count estimates. Generated by immunoSEQ multiplex PCR, the TCRdb table keeps only in-frame clones and is missing some. D and trimming were read from the DNA, whereas the V and J calls and clone size are those reported in that table. The table records approximately 210,000 clones, just under 85% of them present only once. The genes are TRBV11-2 and TRBJ2-1; D is perhaps TRBD2 (5 bases). The receptor was isolated from a woman aged 45-59 years with active or convalescent COVID-19. The sequenced sample was peripheral blood. CDR3 nucleotides: TGTGCCAGCAGCTTACTTGCCAGGCCCAGCGGTGAGCAGTTCTTC. Its translation: CASSLLARPSGEQFF.